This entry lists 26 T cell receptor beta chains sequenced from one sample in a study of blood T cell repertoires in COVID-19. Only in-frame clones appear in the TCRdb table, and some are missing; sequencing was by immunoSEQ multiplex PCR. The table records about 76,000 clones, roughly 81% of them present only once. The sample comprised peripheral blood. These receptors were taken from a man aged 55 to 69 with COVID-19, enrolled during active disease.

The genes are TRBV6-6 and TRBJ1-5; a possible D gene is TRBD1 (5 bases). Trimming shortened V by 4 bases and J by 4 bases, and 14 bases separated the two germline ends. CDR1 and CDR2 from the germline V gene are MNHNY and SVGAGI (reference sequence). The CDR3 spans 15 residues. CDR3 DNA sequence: TGTGCCAGCAGTTGGGAAAGGGGTGGGAATCAGCCCCAGCATTTT. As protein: CASSWERGGNQPQHF.

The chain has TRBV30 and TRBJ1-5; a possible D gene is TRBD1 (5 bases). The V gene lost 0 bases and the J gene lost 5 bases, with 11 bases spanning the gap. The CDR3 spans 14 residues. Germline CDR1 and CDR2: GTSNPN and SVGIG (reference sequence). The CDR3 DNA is TGTGCCTGGAGTGTACTTGGGGGGGATCAGCCCCAGCATTTT. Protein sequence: CAWSVLGGDQPQHF.

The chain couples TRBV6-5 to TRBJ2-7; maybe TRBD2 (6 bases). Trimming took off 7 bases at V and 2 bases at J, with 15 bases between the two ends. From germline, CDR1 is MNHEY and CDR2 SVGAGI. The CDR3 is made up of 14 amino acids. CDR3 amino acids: CASIFRDFTYEQYF. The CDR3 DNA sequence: TGTGCCAGCATATTCCGGGACTTTACCTACGAGCAGTACTTC.

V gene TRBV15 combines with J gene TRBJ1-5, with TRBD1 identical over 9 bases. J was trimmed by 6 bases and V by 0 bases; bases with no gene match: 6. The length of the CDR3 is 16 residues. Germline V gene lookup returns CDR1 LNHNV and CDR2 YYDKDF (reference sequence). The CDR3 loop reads CATSRDRGQGGQPQHF. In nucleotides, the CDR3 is TGTGCCACCAGCAGAGATAGGGGACAGGGAGGTCAGCCCCAGCATTTT.

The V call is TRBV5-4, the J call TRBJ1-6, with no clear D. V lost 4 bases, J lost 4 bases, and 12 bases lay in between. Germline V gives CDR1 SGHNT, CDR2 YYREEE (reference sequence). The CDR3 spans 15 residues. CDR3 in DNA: TGTGCCAGCAGCCCGGGGTCGAGGTATAATTCACCCCTCCACTTT. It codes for CASSPGSRYNSPLHF.

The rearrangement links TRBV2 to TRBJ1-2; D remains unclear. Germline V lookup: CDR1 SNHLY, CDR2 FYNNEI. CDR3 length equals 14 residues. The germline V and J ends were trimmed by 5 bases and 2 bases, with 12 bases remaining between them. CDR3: CASSLISGNYGYTF. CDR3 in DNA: TGTGCCAGCAGTCTGATATCCGGGAACTATGGCTACACCTTC.

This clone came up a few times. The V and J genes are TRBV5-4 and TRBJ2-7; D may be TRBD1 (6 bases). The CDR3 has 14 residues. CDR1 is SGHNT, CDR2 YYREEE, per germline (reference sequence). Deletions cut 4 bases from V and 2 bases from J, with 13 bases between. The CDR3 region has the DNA TGTGCCAGCAGCCCCGGGACATTCCCCTACGAGCAGTACTTC. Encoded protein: CASSPGTFPYEQYF. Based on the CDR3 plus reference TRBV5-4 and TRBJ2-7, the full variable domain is ETGVTQSPTHLIKTRGQQVTLRCSSQSGHNTVSWYQQALGQGPQFIFQYYREEENGRGNFPPRFSGLQFPNYSSELNVNALELDDSALYLCASSPGTFPYEQYFGPGTRLTVT.

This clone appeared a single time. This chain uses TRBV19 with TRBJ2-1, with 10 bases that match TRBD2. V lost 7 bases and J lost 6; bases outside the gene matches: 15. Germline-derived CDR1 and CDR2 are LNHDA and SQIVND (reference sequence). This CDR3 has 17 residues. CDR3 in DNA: TGTGCCAGTACCCCAGTCCTTAGCGGGGGGCCCACCAATGAGCAGTTCTTC. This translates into CASTPVLSGGPTNEQFF.

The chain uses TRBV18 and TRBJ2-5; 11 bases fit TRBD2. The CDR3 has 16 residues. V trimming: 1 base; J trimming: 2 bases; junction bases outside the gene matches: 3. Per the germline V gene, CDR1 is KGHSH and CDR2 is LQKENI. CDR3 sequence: CASSPRLAGLQETQYF. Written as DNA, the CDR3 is TGTGCCAGCTCACCACGACTAGCGGGACTACAAGAGACCCAGTACTTC.

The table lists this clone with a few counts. CDR3 nucleotides: TGTGCCAGCAGCTTGGGACAGGGGACGTCACCCCTCCACTTT. Its protein is CASSLGQGTSPLHF. The chain has TRBV5-4 and TRBJ1-6; 8 bases line up with TRBD1. Germline CDR1 and CDR2: SGHNT and YYREEE (reference sequence). This CDR3 region has 14 residues. The ends lost 0 bases at V and 10 bases at J; junction bases unmatched: 3.

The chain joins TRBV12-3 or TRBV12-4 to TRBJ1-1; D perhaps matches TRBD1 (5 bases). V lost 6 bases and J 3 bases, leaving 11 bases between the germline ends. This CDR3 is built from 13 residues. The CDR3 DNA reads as TGTGCCAGCAGAATACAGGAGTACACTGAAGCTTTCTTT. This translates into CASRIQEYTEAFF.

In DNA form, the CDR3 reads TGCGCCAGCAGCCTAAGGACAGGGTCTAATGAAAAACTGTTTTTT. Translated, it gives CASSLRTGSNEKLFF. This rearrangement joins TRBV5-1 to TRBJ1-4; 8 nucleotides align to TRBD1. Germline loops: CDR1 SGHRS, CDR2 YFSETQ. The junction had 5 bases not matched to a gene; V was cut back by 4 bases and J by 3 bases. The CDR3 runs to 15 residues.

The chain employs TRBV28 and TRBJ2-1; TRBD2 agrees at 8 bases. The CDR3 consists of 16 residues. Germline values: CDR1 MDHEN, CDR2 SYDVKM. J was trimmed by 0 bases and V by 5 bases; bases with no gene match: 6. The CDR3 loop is CASSGREGSSYNEQFF. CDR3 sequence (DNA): TGTGCCAGCAGTGGCCGGGAGGGGAGCTCCTACAATGAGCAGTTCTTC.

For the CDR3, the DNA is TGTGCCAGCAGATCCGGGACAGGGGGGTACGAGCAGTACTTC. Its translation: CASRSGTGGYEQYF. The chain uses TRBV6-6 and TRBJ2-7, with 11 bases identical to TRBD1. CDR3 length: 14 residues. Germline loops: CDR1 MNHNY, CDR2 SVGAGI (reference sequence). V lost 6 bases to trimming and J lost 4 bases; unmatched junction nucleotides: 5.

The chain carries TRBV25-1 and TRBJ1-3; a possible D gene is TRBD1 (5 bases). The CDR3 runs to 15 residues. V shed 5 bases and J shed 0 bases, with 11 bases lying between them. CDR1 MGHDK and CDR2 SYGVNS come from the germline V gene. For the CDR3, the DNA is TGTGCCAGCAGTTTCCAGGGAGGCTCTGGAAACACCATATATTTT. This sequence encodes CASSFQGGSGNTIYF.

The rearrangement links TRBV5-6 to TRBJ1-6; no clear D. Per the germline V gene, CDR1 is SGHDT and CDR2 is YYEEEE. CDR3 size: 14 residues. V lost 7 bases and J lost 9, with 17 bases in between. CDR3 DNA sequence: TGTGCCAGCGCCCCTTCCCCGGGGATTTCACCCCTCCACTTT. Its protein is CASAPSPGISPLHF.

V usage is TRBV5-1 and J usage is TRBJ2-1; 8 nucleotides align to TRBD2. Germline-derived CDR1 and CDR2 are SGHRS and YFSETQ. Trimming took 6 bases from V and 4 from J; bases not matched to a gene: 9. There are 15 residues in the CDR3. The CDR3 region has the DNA TGCGCCAGCAAGGGAGCGGGAGAGTTTTACAATGAGCAGTTCTTC. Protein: CASKGAGEFYNEQFF. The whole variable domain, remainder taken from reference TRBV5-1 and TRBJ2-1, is KAGVTQTPRYLIKTRGQQVTLSCSPISGHRSVSWYQQTPGQGLQFLFEYFSETQRNKGNFPGRFSGRQFSNSRSEMNVSTLELGDSALYLCASKGAGEFYNEQFFGPGTRLTVL.

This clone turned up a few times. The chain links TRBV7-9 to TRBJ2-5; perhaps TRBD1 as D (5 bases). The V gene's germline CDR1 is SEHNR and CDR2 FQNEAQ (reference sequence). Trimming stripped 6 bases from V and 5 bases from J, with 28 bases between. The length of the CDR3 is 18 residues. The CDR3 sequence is CASSSDTGFLGVPETQYF. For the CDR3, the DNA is TGTGCCAGCAGTTCAGATACAGGTTTTTTAGGTGTTCCGGAGACCCAGTACTTC.

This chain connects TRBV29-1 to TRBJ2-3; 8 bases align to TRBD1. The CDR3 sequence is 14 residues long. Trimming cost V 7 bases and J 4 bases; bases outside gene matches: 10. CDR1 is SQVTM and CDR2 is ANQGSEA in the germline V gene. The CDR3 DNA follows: TGCAGCGCAAACCCCGGACAGGGTCCAGATACGCAGTATTTT. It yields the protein CSANPGQGPDTQYF.

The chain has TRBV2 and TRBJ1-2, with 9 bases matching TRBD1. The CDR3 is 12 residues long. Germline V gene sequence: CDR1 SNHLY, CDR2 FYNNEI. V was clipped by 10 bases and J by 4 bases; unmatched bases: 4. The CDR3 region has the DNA TGTGCCATCGGGACAGGGCCCTATGGCTACACCTTC. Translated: CAIGTGPYGYTF. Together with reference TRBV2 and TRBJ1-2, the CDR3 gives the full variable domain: EPEVTQTPSHQVTQMGQEVILRCVPISNHLYFYWYRQILGQKVEFLVSFYNNEISEKSEIFDDQFSVERPDGSNFTLKIRSTKLEDSAMYFCAIGTGPYGYTFGSGTRLTVV.

The CDR3 spells CATSDLTSGRAGEQFF. CDR3 nucleotides: TGTGCCACCAGTGATTTAACTAGCGGGAGAGCGGGTGAGCAGTTCTTC. The V call is TRBV24-1, the J call TRBJ2-1, with TRBD2 matching 11 bases. This CDR3 spans 16 amino acids. Germline V lookup: CDR1 KGHDR, CDR2 SFDVKD. Trimming at V came to 1 base and at J to 9 bases, leaving 7 bases not matched to a gene.

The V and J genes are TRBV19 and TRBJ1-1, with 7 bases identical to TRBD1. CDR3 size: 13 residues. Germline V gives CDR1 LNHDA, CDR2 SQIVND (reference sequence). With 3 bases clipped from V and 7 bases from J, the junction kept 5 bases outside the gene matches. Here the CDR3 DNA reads TGTGCCAGTAGTATCGGGACAGCGGATGAAGCTTTCTTT. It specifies CASSIGTADEAFF.

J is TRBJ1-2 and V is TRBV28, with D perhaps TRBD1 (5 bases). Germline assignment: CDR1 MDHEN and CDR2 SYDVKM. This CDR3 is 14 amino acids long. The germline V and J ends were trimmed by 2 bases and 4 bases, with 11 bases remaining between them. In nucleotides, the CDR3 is TGTGCCAGCAGTTTAGGCAGGGTATCCTATGGCTACACCTTC. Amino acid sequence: CASSLGRVSYGYTF.

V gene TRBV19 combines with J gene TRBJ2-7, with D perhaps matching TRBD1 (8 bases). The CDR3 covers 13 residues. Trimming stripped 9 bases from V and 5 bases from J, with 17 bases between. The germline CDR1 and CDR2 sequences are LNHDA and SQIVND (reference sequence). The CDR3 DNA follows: TGTGCCAGCGGGGGGCAGGGGGCGAACGAGCAGTACTTC. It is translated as CASGGQGANEQYF. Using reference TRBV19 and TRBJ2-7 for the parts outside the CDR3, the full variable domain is DGGITQSPKYLFRKEGQNVTLSCEQNLNHDAMYWYRQDPGQGLRLIYYSQIVNDFQKGDIAEGYSVSREKKESFPLTVTSAQKNPTAFYLCASGGQGANEQYFGPGTRLTVT.

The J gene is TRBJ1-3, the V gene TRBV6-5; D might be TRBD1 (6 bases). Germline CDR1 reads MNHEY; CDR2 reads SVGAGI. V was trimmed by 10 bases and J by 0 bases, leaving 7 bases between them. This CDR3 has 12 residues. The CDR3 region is CATQGSGNTIYF. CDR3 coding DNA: TGTGCCACACAGGGCTCTGGAAACACCATATATTTT.

The CDR3 DNA reads TGTGCCAGTAGTATAGGGGGAGGTATAGGTGTCGGGGAAAAACTGTTTTTT. It specifies CASSIGGGIGVGEKLFF. This chain joins TRBV19 and TRBJ1-4; unclear D gene. Germline assignment: CDR1 LNHDA and CDR2 SQIVND (reference sequence). CDR3 length: 17 residues. Trimming stripped 1 base from V and 8 bases from J, with 20 bases between.